These 23 T cell receptor beta chains originate from one sample sequenced in a study of regulatory T cells in long-lasting Graves disease. Researchers made TCR beta libraries by using iRepertoire HTBI primers and running Arm-PCR on CDR3 regions. Each CDR3 protein is one row after TCRdb ran MiXCR on the multiplex PCR reads. In the table there are around 340,000 distinct CDR3 sequences, around a fifth of which are singletons. Stated time point: persistent/refractory GD, antithyroid drugs over 5 years with positive TRAb. The TCR library was made from RNA that had been extracted from PBMCs in TRIzol. The sequenced sample was peripheral blood mononuclear cells (PBMCs), obtained when the disease was refractory, from a patient treated with antithyroid drugs. The receptors were sampled from a female donor with Graves disease.

This clonotype came up many times. This chain links TRBV27 with TRBJ1-5, with D hard to call. The ends were cut back, 6 bases at V and 3 bases at J, with 9 bases in the middle. The CDR3 is 13 residues long. CDR1 and CDR2 from the germline V gene are MNHEY and SMNVEV (reference sequence). This chain's CDR3 is CASRDAYNQPQHF. The CDR3 coding sequence is TGTGCCAGCAGGGACGCCTACAATCAGCCCCAGCATTTT.

Concerning this clonotype itself: This may stem from a read error, because a much larger clone lies one nucleotide away. This rearrangement joins TRBV11-3 to TRBJ2-5; possibly TRBD1 for D (5 bases). Looked up from germline, CDR1 is SGHNT and CDR2 is YENEEA. This CDR3 has 13 amino acids. This CDR3 reads CASSLQVQETRYF. The DNA of the CDR3 is TGTGCCAGCAGTCTACAGGTACAAGAGACCCGGTACTTC.

This clonotype was counted many times. The V call is TRBV30, the J call TRBJ1-5; D is ambiguous. Germline-derived CDR1 and CDR2 are GTSNPN and SVGIG (reference sequence). There are 13 residues in the CDR3. Trimming took 3 bases from V and 1 from J, leaving 7 bases between them. The CDR3 region is CAWRAGSNQPQHF. CDR3 nucleotide sequence: TGTGCCTGGAGGGCGGGGAGCAATCAGCCCCAGCATTTT. The full variable domain, with the rest looked up from reference TRBV30 and TRBJ1-5, is SQTIHQWPATLVQPVGSPLSLECTVEGTSNPNLYWYRQAAGRGLQLLFYSVGIGQISSEVPQNLSASRPQDRQFILSSKKLLLSDSGFYLCAWRAGSNQPQHFGDGTRLSIL.

This clonotype was seen many times. The rearrangement joins TRBV12-3 or TRBV12-4 to TRBJ2-4; 7 bases line up with TRBD2. CDR3 size: 16 residues. With V trimmed by 5 bases and J by 3 bases, 10 bases remained unmatched. CDR3 DNA: TGTGCCAGCAGTCCCCTGCGGGGCGGGAGCAAAAACATTCAGTACTTC. This translates into CASSPLRGGSKNIQYF.

This clonotype came up many times. V and J are TRBV28 and TRBJ1-5; TRBD1 aligns across 10 bases. Germline V gene lookup returns CDR1 MDHEN and CDR2 SYDVKM. This CDR3 region has 16 residues. V lost 3 bases and J lost 5; bases outside the gene matches: 7. CDR3 region: CASSFTGTGEDQPQHF. The DNA for the CDR3 is TGTGCCAGCAGTTTCACCGGGACAGGGGAAGATCAGCCCCAGCATTTT.

This clonotype was recorded many times. The genes are TRBV6-1 and TRBJ1-5; 11 nucleotides match TRBD1. The junction had 7 bases not matched to a gene; V was cut back by 4 bases and J by 5 bases. Germline CDR1 MNHNS, CDR2 SASEGT. This CDR3 is built from 16 residues. The CDR3 coding sequence is TGTGCCAGCAGTGGACCTCGGACAGGGGGCCATCAGCCCCAGCATTTT. Translating gives CASSGPRTGGHQPQHF.

The sample holds a few counts of this clonotype. The gene calls are TRBV6-2 or TRBV6-3 and TRBJ2-7; 9 positions agree with TRBD2. The germline CDR1 and CDR2 sequences are MNHEY and SVGEGT. With 9 bases clipped from V and 2 bases from J, the junction kept 14 bases outside the gene matches. The CDR3 has 16 amino acids. This CDR3 is CASSTGRLAAAYEQYF. The CDR3 DNA follows: TGTGCCAGTTCGACCGGAAGACTAGCGGCAGCCTACGAGCAGTACTTC.

The rearrangement uses TRBV7-9 and TRBJ2-2; D perhaps matches TRBD1 (6 bases). CDR3 size: 15 residues. Trimming left V 1 base short and J 5 bases short, with 11 bases between. In germline, CDR1 is SEHNR, CDR2 FQNEAQ (reference sequence). CDR3 DNA: TGTGCCAGCAGCTTAGACCTTGGACAGACCGGGGAGCTGTTTTTT. Translation gives CASSLDLGQTGELFF. The whole variable domain, filled in from reference TRBV7-9 and TRBJ2-2, reads DTGVSQNPRHKITKRGQNVTFRCDPISEHNRLYWYRQTLGQGPEFLTYFQNEAQLEKSRLLSDRFSAERPKGSFSTLEIQRTEQGDSAMYLCASSLDLGQTGELFFGEGSRLTVL.

This clonotype has at least ten counts. The rearrangement uses TRBV28 and TRBJ2-5; 10 nucleotides match TRBD1. The junction had 10 bases not matched to a gene; V was cut back by 5 bases and J by 4 bases. The CDR3 extends over 16 amino acids. The germline CDR1 and CDR2 sequences are MDHEN and SYDVKM. DNA for the CDR3: TGTGCCAGCAGTCTCGGACAGGGGGGTGTAATAGAGACCCAGTACTTC. It yields the protein CASSLGQGGVIETQYF.

This clonotype was picked up many times. The chain recombines TRBV12-3 or TRBV12-4 with TRBJ2-2; D remains unclear. V gave up 6 bases and J gave up 3 bases, with 17 bases separating them. This CDR3 comprises 16 residues. For the CDR3, the DNA is TGTGCCAGCAGCCTCGGACGGAGAAAAGACACCGGGGAGCTGTTTTTT. It codes for CASSLGRRKDTGELFF.

The chain has TRBV3-1 and TRBJ2-7; D uncertain. Germline V CDR1 and CDR2: LGHDT, YNNKEL (reference sequence). The CDR3 is 13 amino acids. V lost 6 bases and J lost 2, with 11 bases in between. In DNA form, the CDR3 reads TGTGCCAGCAGTCAACACCCCGCCTACGAGCAGTACTTC. Its translation is CASSQHPAYEQYF.

The CDR3 reads CASSEARRAGSDTQYF. The CDR3 nucleotides read TGTGCCAGCAGTGAAGCAAGGAGGGCTGGATCTGATACGCAGTATTTT. This chain connects TRBV2 to TRBJ2-3; D perhaps matches TRBD2 (6 bases). The CDR3 is 16 amino acids. Trimming removed 0 bases at V and 6 bases at J, with 16 bases between. Germline values: CDR1 SNHLY, CDR2 FYNNEI.

This clonotype has just a few counts. This chain uses TRBV12-3 or TRBV12-4 with TRBJ1-5, with TRBD1 identical over 7 bases. J lost 9 bases, V lost 8 bases, and 19 bases had no gene match. The CDR3 is 16 residues long. The DNA of the CDR3 is TGTGCCAGCGGCGACCGGGACAGTAGAGGTCATGGGCCCCAGCATTTT. Its translation: CASGDRDSRGHGPQHF.

This clonotype rates as medium-sized. The chain employs TRBV12-3 or TRBV12-4 and TRBJ2-7, with 14 bases identical to TRBD2. The CDR3 has 14 residues. With V trimmed by 7 bases and J by 4 bases, 3 bases remained unmatched. This CDR3 reads CASKTSGGAYEQYF. CDR3 DNA: TGTGCCAGCAAGACTAGCGGGGGGGCTTACGAGCAGTACTTC.

The V and J genes are TRBV4-1 and TRBJ1-5; unclear D gene. V lost 4 bases to trimming and J lost 2 bases, with 18 bases between them. CDR3 length: 17 amino acids. Germline V lookup: CDR1 MGHRA, CDR2 YSYEKL. CDR3 sequence: CASSPTLEGSRNQPQHF. The CDR3 DNA reads as TGCGCCAGCAGCCCGACACTTGAAGGATCCCGCAATCAGCCCCAGCATTTT.

This clonotype was observed many times. The rearrangement links TRBV20-1 to TRBJ1-1; unclear D gene. The CDR3 is made up of 13 amino acids. V lost 3 bases, J lost 0 bases, and 8 bases lay in between. Germline V lookup: CDR1 DFQATT, CDR2 SNEGSKA (reference sequence). CDR3 protein: CSASGRMNTEAFF. DNA of the CDR3: TGCAGTGCTAGCGGTAGGATGAACACTGAAGCTTTCTTT.

V usage is TRBV7-3 and J usage is TRBJ2-5, with TRBD2 matching over 10 bases. Trimming cost V 6 bases and J 2 bases; bases outside gene matches: 6. Germline lookup yields CDR1 SGHTA and CDR2 FQGTGA. The CDR3 length is 15 residues. Here the CDR3 reads CASSVPAGGQETQYF. CDR3 coding DNA: TGTGCCAGCAGTGTCCCAGCGGGAGGGCAAGAGACCCAGTACTTC.

This chain uses TRBV12-3 or TRBV12-4 with TRBJ2-7; TRBD1 matches 7 bases. CDR3 length equals 17 residues. J was trimmed by 0 bases and V by 4 bases; bases with no gene match: 12. The CDR3 sequence: CASSSAPDRFDSYEQYF. In nucleotides, the CDR3 is TGTGCCAGCAGTTCAGCCCCGGACAGGTTCGACTCCTACGAGCAGTACTTC.

This clonotype has at least ten counts. The chain recombines TRBV6-2 or TRBV6-3 with TRBJ1-2; no clear D. The CDR3 runs 15 residues. Germline CDR1 MNHEY, CDR2 SVGEGT. V was clipped by 2 bases and J by 3 bases, with 13 bases between them. The CDR3 is CASSYLVEAHYGYTF. In nucleotides, the CDR3 is TGTGCCAGCAGTTACCTCGTCGAGGCGCACTATGGCTACACCTTC.

This clonotype was detected only a few times. The chain is built from TRBV3-1 and TRBJ2-7; possibly TRBD1 or TRBD2 for D (5 bases each). This CDR3 spans 15 amino acids. The V end was cut by 1 base, the J end by 5 bases, with 15 bases between. Germline values: CDR1 LGHDT, CDR2 YNNKEL (reference sequence). The CDR3 coding sequence is TGTGCCAGCAGCCAAGTCGTCGTGGGGCGGGACGAGCAGTACTTC. Encoded protein: CASSQVVVGRDEQYF.

This clonotype appeared many times. The CDR3 here is CASSETVNYGYTF. DNA for the CDR3: TGCGCCAGCAGCGAGACAGTTAACTATGGCTACACCTTC. The J gene is TRBJ1-2, the V gene TRBV5-1, with D perhaps matching TRBD1 (5 bases). CDR3 length: 13 residues. V was shortened by 4 bases and J by 1 base, with 8 bases between the two germline ends. Per the germline V gene, CDR1 is SGHRS and CDR2 is YFSETQ.

This clonotype was picked up many times. The chain couples TRBV7-9 to TRBJ2-5, with D uncertain. CDR3 length: 13 amino acids. Germline values: CDR1 SEHNR, CDR2 FQNEAQ (reference sequence). Deletions cut 1 base from V and 4 bases from J, with 7 bases between. The CDR3 sequence: CASSLDSGETQYF. The CDR3 nucleotides read TGTGCCAGCAGCTTAGATTCGGGAGAGACCCAGTACTTC.

This chain connects TRBV6-1 to TRBJ2-2; D may be TRBD1 or TRBD2 (5 bases each). Germline CDR1 and CDR2: MNHNS and SASEGT. The V end lost 5 bases, the J end lost 0 bases, and 34 bases lay between the germline ends. This CDR3 region has 23 residues. The chain's CDR3 is CASSPLRLWFPGPISPNTGELFF. The CDR3 DNA follows: TGTGCCAGCAGTCCGTTACGATTGTGGTTTCCGGGACCGATATCACCGAACACCGGGGAGCTGTTTTTT.